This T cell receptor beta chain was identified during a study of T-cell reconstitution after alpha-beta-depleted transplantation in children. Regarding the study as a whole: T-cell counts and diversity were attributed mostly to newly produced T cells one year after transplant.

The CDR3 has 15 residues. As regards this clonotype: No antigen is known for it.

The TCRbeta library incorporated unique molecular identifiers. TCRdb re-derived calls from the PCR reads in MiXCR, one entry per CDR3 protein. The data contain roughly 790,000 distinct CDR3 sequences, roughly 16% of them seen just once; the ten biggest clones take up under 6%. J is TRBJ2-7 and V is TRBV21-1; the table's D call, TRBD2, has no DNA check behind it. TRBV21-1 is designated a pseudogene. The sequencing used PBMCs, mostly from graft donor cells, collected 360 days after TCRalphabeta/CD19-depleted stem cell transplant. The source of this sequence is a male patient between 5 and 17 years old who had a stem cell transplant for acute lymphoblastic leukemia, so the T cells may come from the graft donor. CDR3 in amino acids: CASSKTSGNVYEQYF. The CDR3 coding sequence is TGTGCCAGCAGCAAAACCAGCGGGAATGTCTACGAGCAGTACTTC.